One and the same sample provided the 25 T cell receptor beta chains below, sequenced in a study of T cell responses to AZD1222 COVID-19 vaccine. Sequencing was performed with immunoSEQ multiplex PCR; in TCRdb, only in-frame clones are kept and a portion is missing. The sample lists about 120,000 clones, about 90% occurring once. Sequencing was performed on peripheral blood, taken on day 0 of AZD1222 vaccination. All receptors derive from an adult in good health.

On this clone: This same CDR3 is encoded by further DNA sequences in the sample. This rearrangement joins TRBV5-1 to TRBJ1-2, with D maybe TRBD1 (5 bases). Germline CDR1 and CDR2: SGHRS and YFSETQ. There are 13 residues in the CDR3. V shed 3 bases and J shed 4 bases, with 10 bases lying between them. The CDR3 DNA reads TGCGCCAGCAGCTCTGACAGTACCTATGGCTACACCTTC. Amino acid sequence: CASSSDSTYGYTF.

The chain carries TRBV5-5 and TRBJ1-1, with D hard to call. The germline V and J ends were trimmed by 2 bases and 1 base, with 15 bases remaining between them. The CDR3 is made up of 16 amino acids. CDR1 is SGHKS and CDR2 is YYEKEE in the germline V gene (reference sequence). The CDR3 reads CASSFGHLTTNTEAFF. CDR3 DNA: TGTGCCAGCAGCTTCGGCCACTTGACAACGAACACTGAAGCTTTCTTT.

The J gene is TRBJ2-2, the V gene TRBV2, with 14 bases fitting TRBD2. The J segment lost 4 bases and the V segment lost 6 bases, leaving 7 bases of the junction unmatched. Germline CDR1 is SNHLY and CDR2 is FYNNEI. This CDR3 is 17 amino acids long. The CDR3 loop reads CASRRLAGGPGTGELFF. In DNA, the CDR3 is TGTGCCAGCAGGAGACTAGCGGGAGGGCCAGGCACCGGGGAGCTGTTTTTT.

J is TRBJ1-4 and V is TRBV15; the D gene is possibly TRBD1 (5 bases). CDR1 and CDR2 from the germline V gene are LNHNV and YYDKDF (reference sequence). Trimming pared 0 bases from V and 2 bases from J, leaving 10 bases between. This CDR3 is 16 amino acids long. CDR3 nucleotides: TGTGCCACCAGCAGAGATCCGGCAGGGACTAATGAAAAACTGTTTTTT. This encodes CATSRDPAGTNEKLFF. The whole variable domain, remainder taken from reference TRBV15 and TRBJ1-4, is DAMVIQNPRYQVTQFGKPVTLSCSQTLNHNVMYWYQQKSSQAPKLLFHYYDKDFNNEADTPDNFQSRRPNTSFCFLDIRSPGLGDTAMYLCATSRDPAGTNEKLFFGSGTQLSVL.

The rearrangement links TRBV18 to TRBJ2-7; D may match TRBD1 or TRBD2 (5 bases each). CDR1 is KGHSH, CDR2 LQKENI, per germline. V gave up 4 bases and J gave up 6 bases, with 10 bases separating them. The length of the CDR3 is 12 residues. The DNA for the CDR3 is TGTGCCAGCTCACGGGGGATCGGCGAGCAGTACTTC. It is translated as CASSRGIGEQYF.

The V and J genes are TRBV4-2 and TRBJ2-3; TRBD1 might be the D (7 bases). The CDR3 runs to 14 residues. The germline gives CDR1 LGHNA, CDR2 YNFKEQ. The V gene lost 6 bases and the J gene lost 0 bases, with 10 bases spanning the gap. The CDR3 protein is CASRSGGSTDTQYF. The DNA for the CDR3 is TGTGCCAGCAGATCAGGGGGGAGCACAGATACGCAGTATTTT.

The V call is TRBV12-3 or TRBV12-4, the J call TRBJ1-1; possible D gene TRBD1, 5 bases. The CDR3 covers 13 residues. With 6 bases removed from V and 4 bases from J, the gap between germline ends came to 12 bases. The CDR3 region has the DNA TGTGCCAGCAGGGAGACAGCCCCCACTGAAGCTTTCTTT. Translation: CASRETAPTEAFF.

The rearrangement joins TRBV5-8 to TRBJ2-3, with a tentative D call TRBD1 (5 bases). Germline lookup yields CDR1 SGHTS and CDR2 YDEGEE. V was shortened by 3 bases and J by 2 bases, with 13 bases between the two germline ends. CDR3 length: 15 residues. The CDR3 is CASSSLRQPTDTQYF. CDR3 nucleotide sequence: TGTGCCAGCAGCTCCTTACGACAGCCCACAGATACGCAGTATTTT.

The table lists this clone with a few counts. The rearrangement uses TRBV19 and TRBJ1-5; D gene unclear. CDR3 length: 15 amino acids. Germline CDR1 reads LNHDA; CDR2 reads SQIVND (reference sequence). V was cut by 3 bases and J by 0 bases, with 9 bases left in between. The CDR3 spells CASSILAVSNQPQHF. For the CDR3, the DNA is TGTGCCAGTAGTATTTTAGCGGTTAGCAATCAGCCCCAGCATTTT.

The chain uses TRBV10-1 and TRBJ2-3, with D possibly TRBD2 on 5 matching bases. CDR3 size: 15 residues. CDR1 is WNHNN and CDR2 is SYGVQD in the germline V gene (reference sequence). Trimming shortened V by 0 bases and J by 1 base, and 8 bases separated the two germline ends. Written as DNA, the CDR3 is TGCGCCAGCAGTGAGTCGATGGGAGGCACAGATACGCAGTATTTT. Translating it yields CASSESMGGTDTQYF.

The V gene is TRBV19, the J gene TRBJ1-1; tentatively, D is TRBD1 (6 bases). Germline V CDR1 and CDR2: LNHDA, SQIVND (reference sequence). Trimming left V 3 bases short and J 1 base short, with 27 bases between. There are 20 residues in the CDR3. In DNA, the CDR3 is TGTGCCAGTAGTATTCGACAGGTGGGGAGGTTAGGTCTTGGGAACACTGAAGCTTTCTTT. Encoded protein: CASSIRQVGRLGLGNTEAFF.

This clone was seen just once. The rearrangement joins TRBV27 to TRBJ2-1; D might be TRBD1 or TRBD2, each matching 5 bases. The CDR3 extends over 17 amino acids. V was trimmed by 5 bases and J by 3 bases, leaving 20 bases between them. CDR1 and CDR2 (germline): MNHEY, SMNVEV (reference sequence). DNA of the CDR3: TGTGCCAGCAGTCTTAAGGCGCTCGGGACGGACTACAATGAGCAGTTCTTC. It specifies CASSLKALGTDYNEQFF.

The chain employs TRBV11-3 and TRBJ1-1; D is uncertain. Trimming cost V 6 bases and J 0 bases, with 14 bases left between them. Germline CDR1 is SGHNT and CDR2 is YENEEA. The CDR3 is 15 residues long. CDR3 sequence reads: CASSSDGRLNTEAFF. In nucleotides, the CDR3 is TGTGCCAGCAGTTCAGACGGGCGACTGAACACTGAAGCTTTCTTT.

This clone was observed a handful of times. The chain joins TRBV9 to TRBJ2-2; D is undetermined. V was shortened by 0 bases and J by 0 bases, with 15 bases between the two germline ends. Germline-derived CDR1 and CDR2 are SGDLS and YYNGEE. The CDR3 totals 18 residues. The CDR3 DNA follows: TGTGCCAGCAGCGTAGCCTCATTGGCGACGGCGAACACCGGGGAGCTGTTTTTT. It translates to CASSVASLATANTGELFF.

V gene TRBV5-1 combines with J gene TRBJ2-2; D not resolved. Per the germline V gene, CDR1 is SGHRS and CDR2 is YFSETQ. Trimming pared 5 bases from V and 6 bases from J, leaving 14 bases between. The CDR3 length is 14 residues. The CDR3 nucleotides read TGCGCCAGCAGTCCGGCAGCCGGCGCCGGGGAGCTGTTTTTT. Amino acid sequence: CASSPAAGAGELFF.

V is TRBV20-1 and J is TRBJ1-2; D call uncertain. Germline V gives CDR1 DFQATT, CDR2 SNEGSKA (reference sequence). This CDR3 has 13 residues. The V gene lost 6 bases and the J gene lost 6 bases, with 17 bases spanning the gap. The CDR3 nucleotides are TGCAGTGCGAGTACCCTGAGGCCCCATGGCTACACCTTC. Translation gives CSASTLRPHGYTF.

This chain links TRBV6-5 with TRBJ1-4; D not resolved. Trimming took off 7 bases at V and 0 bases at J, with 9 bases between the two ends. The V gene's germline CDR1 is MNHEY and CDR2 SVGAGI. CDR3 length: 14 amino acids. Written as DNA, the CDR3 is TGTGCCAGCAAAAGGACCTCAACTAATGAAAAACTGTTTTTT. It specifies CASKRTSTNEKLFF.

The chain carries TRBV9 and TRBJ1-2; no clear D. V gave up 0 bases and J gave up 2 bases, with 8 bases separating them. The germline V gene has CDR1 SGDLS and CDR2 YYNGEE. CDR3 length: 14 residues. The CDR3, as DNA: TGTGCCAGCAGCGTAGCTGCAGAGAACTATGGCTACACCTTC. It translates to CASSVAAENYGYTF.

The chain recombines TRBV28 with TRBJ1-6; D possibly corresponds to TRBD1 (5 bases). The CDR3 sequence is 15 residues long. The V gene lost 5 bases and the J gene lost 10 bases, with 18 bases spanning the gap. Germline CDR1 MDHEN, CDR2 SYDVKM. The CDR3 loop is CASSAPQVTGSPLHF. The CDR3 DNA follows: TGTGCCAGCAGTGCCCCACAGGTAACAGGATCACCCCTCCACTTT.

The chain employs TRBV27 and TRBJ2-4; 7 bases agree with TRBD1. This CDR3 comprises 14 residues. Germline assignment: CDR1 MNHEY and CDR2 SMNVEV (reference sequence). After removal of 2 bases from V and 7 bases from J, the junction contained 5 bases not matched to a gene. The chain's CDR3 is CASSLGTDGNIQYF. CDR3 DNA: TGTGCCAGCAGTTTAGGGACAGATGGTAACATTCAGTACTTC.

This rearrangement joins TRBV5-1 to TRBJ2-3, with no clear D. Germline values: CDR1 SGHRS, CDR2 YFSETQ. CDR3 size: 16 residues. V lost 6 bases to trimming and J lost 1 base, with 18 bases between them. This CDR3 is CASKEATLPGTDTQYF. In nucleotides, the CDR3 is TGCGCCAGCAAAGAAGCTACACTGCCCGGCACAGATACGCAGTATTTT. Full variable domain (missing parts from reference TRBV5-1 and TRBJ2-3): KAGVTQTPRYLIKTRGQQVTLSCSPISGHRSVSWYQQTPGQGLQFLFEYFSETQRNKGNFPGRFSGRQFSNSRSEMNVSTLELGDSALYLCASKEATLPGTDTQYFGPGTRLTVL.

The CDR3 region is CASSWTVRGYTF. The CDR3, as DNA: TGTGCCAGCAGTTGGACAGTTCGGGGCTACACCTTC. The chain joins TRBV28 to TRBJ1-2; D possibly corresponds to TRBD1 (6 bases). Germline V gene sequence: CDR1 MDHEN, CDR2 SYDVKM. V gave up 4 bases and J gave up 8 bases, with 11 bases separating them. CDR3 length equals 12 residues.

A single count supports this clone. The chain has TRBV9 and TRBJ2-3; D ambiguous. CDR1 is SGDLS and CDR2 is YYNGEE in the germline V gene. Trimming pared 0 bases from V and 0 bases from J, leaving 2 bases between. CDR3 length: 13 amino acids. For the CDR3, the DNA is TGTGCCAGCAGCGTAGTAAGCACAGATACGCAGTATTTT. This codes for CASSVVSTDTQYF.

V gene TRBV2 combines with J gene TRBJ1-2; maybe TRBD1 (5 bases). From germline, CDR1 is SNHLY and CDR2 FYNNEI. The length of the CDR3 is 13 residues. Trimming removed 6 bases at V and 6 bases at J, with 14 bases between. The CDR3 reads CASRGLRADGYTF. CDR3 in DNA: TGTGCCAGCAGGGGCCTCAGGGCCGATGGCTACACCTTC.

This chain links TRBV6-5 with TRBJ1-1, with D uncertain. The CDR3 spans 15 residues. V dropped 8 bases and J dropped 4 bases, with 20 bases sitting between them. The germline gives CDR1 MNHEY, CDR2 SVGAGI. CDR3 residues: CASWTETLFSTEAFF. CDR3 coding DNA: TGTGCCAGCTGGACCGAGACCCTCTTCAGCACTGAAGCTTTCTTT.